This TCR beta chain was sequenced in a study of blood T cell repertoires in COVID-19. Study context: T cells, B-cell-depleted T cells, or PBMCs provided the cDNA or gDNA that served as material.

How the authors handled the data: Estimation of nucleated cell counts was performed using reference gene primer amplification. Produced via immunoSEQ multiplex PCR; TCRdb's table is partial and in-frame only. From that table come the V and J calls and clone size; the DNA was used to work out D and trimming. The data show tens of thousands of clones, around 87% seen once. The table lists this clone with a few counts. The sequenced sample was peripheral blood. The TCR originated in a man aged 45-60 years in a cohort sampled during active COVID-19.

The DNA for the CDR3 is TGTGCCAGCAGCTGGGGCCAGGGCGGTCAGCCCCAGCATTTT. This translates into CASSWGQGGQPQHF. The chain employs TRBV5-6 and TRBJ1-5; D is perhaps TRBD1 (5 bases). V was pared by 3 bases and J by 6 bases, with 13 bases between. Germline values: CDR1 SGHDT, CDR2 YYEEEE. This CDR3 is built from 14 residues.